What follows are 31 T cell receptor beta chains derived from one specimen sequenced in a study of beta chain features in type 1 diabetes. Study conclusions and caveats: TCRB CDR3s from Type 1 diabetes patients were moderately but significantly shorter in all four CD4+ subsets.

Every isolated RNA sample was fully reverse transcribed, so sequencing captured expressed TCRB transcripts. The repertoire was sequenced with immunoSEQ multiplex PCR; TCRdb's copy has only in-frame clones and lacks some. The data contain about 660,000 clones, 11% to 15% of them singletons. Which antigens these TCRs recognize remains unknown. Material: naive CD4+ T cells from blood. These receptors all stem from a man aged 18 to 35 with type 1 diabetes.

V and J are TRBV5-1 and TRBJ2-7, with D perhaps matching TRBD1 or TRBD2 (5 bases each). The CDR3 is 16 residues long. The V gene's germline CDR1 is SGHRS and CDR2 YFSETQ. V was pared by 0 bases and J by 0 bases, with 13 bases between. Here the CDR3 reads CASSLVGDGLSYEQYF. DNA for the CDR3: TGCGCCAGCAGCTTGGTGGGGGACGGACTCTCCTACGAGCAGTACTTC.

The CDR3 DNA is TGTGCCAGCAGCTACCCGGGACAGATGAACACTGAAGCTTTCTTT. This encodes CASSYPGQMNTEAFF. The chain uses TRBV13 and TRBJ1-1; 7 bases line up with TRBD1. The CDR3 sequence is 15 residues long. CDR1 is PRHDT and CDR2 is FYEKMQ in the germline V gene (reference sequence). The J segment lost 0 bases and the V segment lost 4 bases, leaving 5 bases of the junction unmatched.

The chain joins TRBV29-1 to TRBJ2-2; D tentatively fits TRBD1 or TRBD2 (5 bases each). The CDR3 length is 14 residues. CDR1 is SQVTM and CDR2 is ANQGSEA in the germline V gene. The ends were cut back, 7 bases at V and 1 base at J, with 13 bases in the middle. The CDR3 sequence: CSARGRMNTGELFF. DNA for the CDR3: TGCAGCGCCCGGGGACGGATGAACACCGGGGAGCTGTTTTTT.

This clone was counted between two and nine times. The CDR3, as DNA: TGCAGCGCCAACACAGAGCCTTCTGAAAAACTGTTTTTT. Residues: CSANTEPSEKLFF. This chain links TRBV29-1 with TRBJ1-4; no reliable D call. V was clipped by 7 bases and J by 7 bases, with 16 bases between them. The CDR3 contains 13 residues. Germline V gene lookup returns CDR1 SQVTM and CDR2 ANQGSEA.

This chain links TRBV6-5 with TRBJ2-3, with D unresolved. The V gene's germline CDR1 is MNHEY and CDR2 SVGAGI. V was clipped by 0 bases and J by 6 bases, with 16 bases between them. This CDR3 is 16 amino acids long. CDR3 protein: CASSYSANPHMDTQYF. The CDR3 DNA is TGTGCCAGCAGTTACTCGGCTAACCCCCACATGGATACGCAGTATTTT.

The CDR3 loop reads CAWSLTGQGQETQYF. CDR3 sequence (DNA): TGTGCCTGGAGTCTCACGGGGCAGGGACAAGAGACCCAGTACTTC. V gene TRBV30 combines with J gene TRBJ2-5; the D gene could be TRBD1 or TRBD2 (5 bases each). The V and J ends lost 2 bases and 2 bases respectively, with 15 bases between them. The CDR3 runs to 15 residues. Germline V gene lookup returns CDR1 GTSNPN and CDR2 SVGIG (reference sequence).

This clone was counted between two and nine times. The chain has TRBV11-1 and TRBJ1-2; 8 positions match TRBD1. This CDR3 comprises 14 residues. J lost 4 bases, V lost 7 bases, and 8 bases had no gene match. Looked up from germline, CDR1 is SGHAT and CDR2 is FQDESV (reference sequence). This CDR3 reads CASTTDRDIYGYTF. CDR3 coding DNA: TGTGCCAGCACGACGGACAGGGATATCTATGGCTACACCTTC. The entire variable domain, with the rest obtained from reference TRBV11-1 and TRBJ1-2, is as follows: EAEVAQSPRYKITEKSQAVAFWCDPISGHATLYWYRQILGQGPELLVQFQDESVVDDSQLPKDRFSAERLKGVDSTLKIQPAELGDSAMYLCASTTDRDIYGYTFGSGTRLTVV.

The table lists this clone with a few counts. This sequence joins TRBV7-2 and TRBJ2-3; tentatively, D is TRBD1 or TRBD2 (6 bases each). The CDR3 is 14 residues long. The germline V and J ends were trimmed by 7 bases and 5 bases, with 16 bases remaining between them. In germline, CDR1 is SGHTA, CDR2 FQGNSA. The CDR3 here is CASTYGGPGDTQYF. Here the CDR3 DNA reads TGTGCCAGCACCTATGGGGGGCCCGGAGATACGCAGTATTTT.

This clone was counted only a few times. The V and J genes are TRBV2 and TRBJ2-5; D tentatively fits TRBD1 or TRBD2 (6 bases each). The V end lost 5 bases, the J end lost 4 bases, and 17 bases lay between the germline ends. The length of the CDR3 is 15 residues. Germline-derived CDR1 and CDR2 are SNHLY and FYNNEI. The CDR3 protein is CASSTTGVEGETQYF. The DNA of the CDR3 is TGTGCCAGCAGTACGACAGGCGTGGAGGGAGAGACCCAGTACTTC.

V usage is TRBV6-5 and J usage is TRBJ2-7; no firm D call. The CDR3 contains 10 residues. Looked up from germline, CDR1 is MNHEY and CDR2 is SVGAGI. Trimming pared 8 bases from V and 7 bases from J, leaving 9 bases between. The CDR3 protein is CASGMGEQYF. The CDR3, as DNA: TGTGCCAGCGGTATGGGAGAGCAGTACTTC.

The chain joins TRBV30 to TRBJ2-5; TRBD2 matches at 9 bases. The trim removed 7 bases at V and 5 bases at J, leaving 11 bases unmatched. The length of the CDR3 is 14 residues. Germline V gene lookup returns CDR1 GTSNPN and CDR2 SVGIG (reference sequence). The CDR3 nucleotides are TGTGCCTATGGAGGCCTAGCGGGATATGAGACCCAGTACTTC. This encodes CAYGGLAGYETQYF. Supplemented by reference TRBV30 and TRBJ2-5, the full variable domain reads SQTIHQWPATLVQPVGSPLSLECTVEGTSNPNLYWYRQAAGRGLQLLFYSVGIGQISSEVPQNLSASRPQDRQFILSSKKLLLSDSGFYLCAYGGLAGYETQYFGPGTRLLVL.

CDR3 in amino acids: CASSLGFYEQYF. The CDR3 nucleotides are TGTGCCAGCAGCTTGGGGTTCTACGAGCAGTACTTC. The chain joins TRBV5-6 to TRBJ2-7; D gene uncertain. CDR1 SGHDT and CDR2 YYEEEE come from the germline V gene. V gave up 0 bases and J gave up 3 bases, with 4 bases separating them. The CDR3 loop spans 12 amino acids.

This chain uses TRBV19 with TRBJ1-5, with a possible D match to TRBD1 (5 bases). The CDR3 consists of 15 residues. V was trimmed by 5 bases and J by 0 bases, leaving 11 bases between them. Per germline, CDR1 LNHDA and CDR2 SQIVND (reference sequence). CDR3 bases: TGTGCCAGTAGTTCGAGAGGGGCTAGCAATCAGCCCCAGCATTTT. Translating it yields CASSSRGASNQPQHF.

The chain combines TRBV5-1 with TRBJ2-1; D unresolved. Germline V lookup: CDR1 SGHRS, CDR2 YFSETQ. The V and J ends lost 4 bases and 0 bases respectively, with 14 bases between them. The CDR3 length is 16 residues. The DNA for the CDR3 is TGCGCCAGCAGCCGCCGACTCCTCAGCTCCTACAATGAGCAGTTCTTC. Protein product: CASSRRLLSSYNEQFF.

V usage is TRBV5-4 and J usage is TRBJ2-5, with D unclear. CDR1 is SGHNT, CDR2 YYREEE, per germline (reference sequence). The length of the CDR3 is 13 residues. Trimming stripped 3 bases from V and 4 bases from J, with 10 bases between. The CDR3 nucleotides read TGTGCCAGCAGCTCCCGACCCTCAGAGACCCAGTACTTC. It yields the protein CASSSRPSETQYF.

There are a few counts of this clone. The V call is TRBV7-6, the J call TRBJ2-3; D call uncertain. This CDR3 is built from 16 residues. With 1 base removed from V and 0 bases from J, the gap between germline ends came to 11 bases. Germline V gene data show CDR1 as SGHVS and CDR2 as FNYEAQ. Here the CDR3 reads CASSLVGSKSTDTQYF. The CDR3 DNA reads TGTGCCAGCAGCTTAGTGGGCAGTAAAAGCACAGATACGCAGTATTTT.

J is TRBJ2-1 and V is TRBV25-1; 7 nucleotides agree with TRBD2. With 6 bases clipped from V and 5 bases from J, the junction kept 13 bases outside the gene matches. The CDR3 loop spans 16 amino acids. The V gene's germline CDR1 is MGHDK and CDR2 SYGVNS. The CDR3 loop is CASSPVAGDNDNEQFF. The DNA of the CDR3 is TGTGCCAGCAGCCCCGTAGCGGGTGATAATGACAATGAGCAGTTCTTC.

This clone appeared a few times. The chain combines TRBV5-5 with TRBJ1-1; TRBD1 is a possible D gene (5 bases). Deletions cut 4 bases from V and 1 base from J, with 11 bases between. This CDR3 contains 14 residues. CDR1 is SGHKS and CDR2 is YYEKEE in the germline V gene (reference sequence). The CDR3 loop is CASSPQVTNTEAFF. CDR3 coding DNA: TGTGCCAGCAGCCCACAGGTGACGAACACTGAAGCTTTCTTT.

The J gene is TRBJ1-3, the V gene TRBV18; maybe TRBD1 (6 bases). This CDR3 region has 15 residues. CDR1 is KGHSH, CDR2 LQKENI, per germline. V was cut by 2 bases and J by 0 bases, with 8 bases left in between. The CDR3 nucleotides are TGTGCCAGCTCACCAACAGGGAGCTCTGGAAACACCATATATTTT. This codes for CASSPTGSSGNTIYF.

This clone was found a few times. The rearrangement joins TRBV29-1 to TRBJ1-5, with D perhaps matching TRBD1 (5 bases). Trimming cost V 6 bases and J 3 bases, with 12 bases left between them. This CDR3 contains 13 residues. CDR1 is SQVTM and CDR2 is ANQGSEA in the germline V gene. The CDR3 nucleotides are TGCAGCGTCCTGGCGGACACCAATCAGCCCCAGCATTTT. Protein: CSVLADTNQPQHF.

The chain has TRBV5-1 and TRBJ1-2; D gene ambiguous. The CDR3 is 12 residues long. V was trimmed by 3 bases and J by 6 bases, leaving 9 bases between them. Germline V gene sequence: CDR1 SGHRS, CDR2 YFSETQ. CDR3 nucleotide sequence: TGCGCCAGCAGCTCGGTCGGGGATGGCTACACCTTC. It encodes CASSSVGDGYTF.

The chain employs TRBV18 and TRBJ2-1; TRBD2 agrees at 8 bases. The V segment lost 0 bases and the J segment 6 bases; nucleotides outside the gene matches: 7. Germline V gene sequence: CDR1 KGHSH, CDR2 LQKENI. The CDR3 contains 16 residues. CDR3: CASSPPVGGEINEQFF. In nucleotides, the CDR3 is TGTGCCAGCTCACCACCGGTCGGGGGGGAGATCAATGAGCAGTTCTTC.

This sequence joins TRBV5-1 and TRBJ2-1; weak D call: TRBD1 (6 bases). With 0 bases removed from V and 9 bases from J, the gap between germline ends came to 13 bases. Per germline, CDR1 SGHRS and CDR2 YFSETQ. The CDR3 is made up of 14 amino acids. This chain's CDR3 is CASSLGTVQGEQFF. DNA for the CDR3: TGCGCCAGCAGCTTGGGGACAGTCCAGGGTGAGCAGTTCTTC.

The chain employs TRBV7-2 and TRBJ1-1; D remains ambiguous. Germline values: CDR1 SGHTA, CDR2 FQGNSA. This CDR3 region has 14 residues. Trimming took 0 bases from V and 2 from J, leaving 7 bases between them. CDR3: CASSLAFRNTEAFF. The CDR3 nucleotides read TGTGCCAGCAGCTTAGCGTTCAGAAACACTGAAGCTTTCTTT.

The chain recombines TRBV5-4 with TRBJ2-1, with D hard to call. The germline V gene encodes CDR1 SGHNT and CDR2 YYREEE (reference sequence). The CDR3 covers 11 residues. Trimming removed 6 bases at V and 7 bases at J, with 8 bases between. CDR3 residues: CASTRSNEQFF. The CDR3 nucleotides are TGTGCCAGCACGAGGAGTAATGAGCAGTTCTTC.

The chain couples TRBV9 to TRBJ2-3, with TRBD1 matching over 7 bases. The trim removed 4 bases at V and 4 bases at J, leaving 9 bases unmatched. The CDR3 is 15 amino acids. CDR1 is SGDLS, CDR2 YYNGEE, per germline. In nucleotides, the CDR3 is TGTGCCAGCAGCTTTAGACAGGGCCATTCAGATACGCAGTATTTT. Amino acid sequence: CASSFRQGHSDTQYF. The full variable domain, in which reference TRBV9 and TRBJ2-3 provide the parts outside the CDR3, is DSGVTQTPKHLITATGQRVTLRCSPRSGDLSVYWYQQSLDQGLQFLIQYYNGEERAKGNILERFSAQQFPDLHSELNLSSLELGDSALYFCASSFRQGHSDTQYFGPGTRLTVL.

This clone was detected only a few times. The rearrangement links TRBV7-9 to TRBJ2-3, with D possibly being TRBD1 (6 bases). The CDR3 covers 13 residues. The V gene's germline CDR1 is SEHNR and CDR2 FQNEAQ (reference sequence). The V gene lost 5 bases and the J gene lost 9 bases, with 15 bases spanning the gap. In DNA form, the CDR3 reads TGTGCCAGCAGCCCTGAAGGGGGTTGGACGCAGTATTTT. Protein product: CASSPEGGWTQYF.

In this sample, this clone turned up a few times. The chain employs TRBV18 and TRBJ2-1; 7 bases agree with TRBD2. From germline, CDR1 is KGHSH and CDR2 LQKENI. CDR3 length: 16 residues. V lost 1 base and J lost 0; bases outside the gene matches: 3. Here the CDR3 DNA reads TGTGCCAGCTCACCACGGGCTAGCGGCTCCTACAATGAGCAGTTCTTC. Amino acids: CASSPRASGSYNEQFF.

V usage is TRBV15 and J usage is TRBJ2-7; no clear D. The CDR3 runs to 16 residues. V dropped 0 bases and J dropped 0 bases, with 12 bases sitting between them. CDR1 is LNHNV, CDR2 YYDKDF, per germline (reference sequence). The CDR3 sequence: CATSRDALYSSYEQYF. CDR3 DNA: TGTGCCACCAGCAGAGATGCACTTTACAGCTCCTACGAGCAGTACTTC. The variable domain in full, with the rest retrieved from reference TRBV15 and TRBJ2-7, is DAMVIQNPRYQVTQFGKPVTLSCSQTLNHNVMYWYQQKSSQAPKLLFHYYDKDFNNEADTPDNFQSRRPNTSFCFLDIRSPGLGDTAMYLCATSRDALYSSYEQYFGPGTRLTVT.

J is TRBJ2-1 and V is TRBV10-3; 7 bases map to TRBD2. The ends lost 3 bases at V and 5 bases at J; junction bases unmatched: 7. Germline CDR1 reads ENHRY; CDR2 reads SYGVKD. CDR3 length: 15 amino acids. The CDR3 here is CAISDGGRNHNEQFF. The CDR3 DNA reads as TGTGCCATCAGTGACGGCGGGAGAAACCACAATGAGCAGTTCTTC.

This clone occurred a few times. The chain has TRBV6-6 and TRBJ1-5; D is undetermined. The CDR3 has 14 residues. Germline V CDR1 and CDR2: MNHNY, SVGAGI (reference sequence). Between the trimmed V and J ends, which lost 7 bases and 1 base, there was a span of 11 bases. The CDR3 sequence is CASTEGMSNQPQHF. The CDR3 bases are TGTGCCAGCACCGAGGGTATGAGCAATCAGCCCCAGCATTTT.